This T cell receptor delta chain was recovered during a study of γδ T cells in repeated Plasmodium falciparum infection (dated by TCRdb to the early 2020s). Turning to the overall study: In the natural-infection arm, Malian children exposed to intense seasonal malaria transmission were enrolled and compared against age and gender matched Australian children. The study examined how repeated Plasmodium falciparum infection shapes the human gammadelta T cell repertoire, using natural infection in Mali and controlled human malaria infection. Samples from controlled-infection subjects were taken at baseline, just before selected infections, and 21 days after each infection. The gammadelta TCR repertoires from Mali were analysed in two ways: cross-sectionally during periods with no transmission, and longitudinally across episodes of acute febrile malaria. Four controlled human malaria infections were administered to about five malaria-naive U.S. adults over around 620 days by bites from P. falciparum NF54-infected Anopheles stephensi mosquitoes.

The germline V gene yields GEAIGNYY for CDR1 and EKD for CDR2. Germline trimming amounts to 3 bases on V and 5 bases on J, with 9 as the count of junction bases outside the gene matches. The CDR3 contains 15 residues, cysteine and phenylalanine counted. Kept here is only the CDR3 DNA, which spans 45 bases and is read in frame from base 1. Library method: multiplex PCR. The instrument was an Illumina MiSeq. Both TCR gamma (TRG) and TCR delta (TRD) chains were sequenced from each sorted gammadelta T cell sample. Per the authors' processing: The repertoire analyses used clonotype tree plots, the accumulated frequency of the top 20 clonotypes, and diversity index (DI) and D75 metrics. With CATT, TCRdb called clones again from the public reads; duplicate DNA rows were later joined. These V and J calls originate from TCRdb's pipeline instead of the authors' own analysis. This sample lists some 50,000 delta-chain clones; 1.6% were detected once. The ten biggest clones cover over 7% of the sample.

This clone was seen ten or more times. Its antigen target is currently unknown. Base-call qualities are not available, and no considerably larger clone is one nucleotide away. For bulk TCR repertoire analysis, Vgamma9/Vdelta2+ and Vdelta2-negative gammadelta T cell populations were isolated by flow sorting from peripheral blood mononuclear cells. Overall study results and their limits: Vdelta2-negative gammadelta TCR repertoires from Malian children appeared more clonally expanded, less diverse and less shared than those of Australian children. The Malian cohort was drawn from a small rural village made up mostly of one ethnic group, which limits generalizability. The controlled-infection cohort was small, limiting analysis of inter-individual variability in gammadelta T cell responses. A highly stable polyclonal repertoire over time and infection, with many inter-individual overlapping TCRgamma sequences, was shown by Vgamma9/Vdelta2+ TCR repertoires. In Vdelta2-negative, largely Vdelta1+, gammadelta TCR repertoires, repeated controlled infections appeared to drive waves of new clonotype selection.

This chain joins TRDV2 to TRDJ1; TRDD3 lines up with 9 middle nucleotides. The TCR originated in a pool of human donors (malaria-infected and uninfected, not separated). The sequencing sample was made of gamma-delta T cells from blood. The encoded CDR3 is CACDRLGDSGDKLIF. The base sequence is TGTGCCTGTGACCGTCTGGGGGATTCGGGTGATAAACTCATCTTT.